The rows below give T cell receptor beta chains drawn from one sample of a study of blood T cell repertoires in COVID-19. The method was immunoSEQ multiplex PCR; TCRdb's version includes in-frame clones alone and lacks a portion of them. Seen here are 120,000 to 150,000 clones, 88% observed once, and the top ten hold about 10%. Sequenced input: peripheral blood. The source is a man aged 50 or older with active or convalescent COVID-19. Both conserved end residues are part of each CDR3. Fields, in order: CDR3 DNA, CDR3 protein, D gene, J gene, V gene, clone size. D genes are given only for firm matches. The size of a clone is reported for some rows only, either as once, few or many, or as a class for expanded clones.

TGTGCCAGTAAAGCGGTCGGCGGGAGGGCCCCCTACGAGCAGTACTTC	CASKAVGGRAPYEQYF	TRBD2	TRBJ2-7	TRBV19	-
TGTGCCAGCAGTCCTGCCAATCGAGTCTCTGGAAACACCATATATTTT	CASSPANRVSGNTIYF	-	TRBJ1-3	TRBV7-2	-
TGTGCCAGCAGCTTAGGGATCGGGAGCTCCTACAATGAGCAGTTCTTC	CASSLGIGSSYNEQFF	-	TRBJ2-1	TRBV7-2	-
TGTGCCAGCAGTTCCGGGACAGGGGGTCAGGCGGAGACCCAGTACTTC	CASSSGTGGQAETQYF	TRBD1	TRBJ2-5	TRBV27	-
TGTGCCAGCAGCGTGGGGACAGGGGTATTCTACGAGCAGTACTTC	CASSVGTGVFYEQYF	TRBD1	TRBJ2-7	TRBV9	few
TGTGCCAGCAGTCCAACAGGGTCCTACGAGCAGTACTTC	CASSPTGSYEQYF	-	TRBJ2-7	TRBV6-2/TRBV6-3	-
TGTGCCAGCAGCTTAGGGACAGGGACGGCGGGGGGCTACACCTTC	CASSLGTGTAGGYTF	TRBD1	TRBJ1-2	TRBV7-9	-
TGTGCCACCAGTAACTTACAGGGGGCGATTCTCTACGAGCAGTACTTC	CATSNLQGAILYEQYF	TRBD1	TRBJ2-7	TRBV24-1	few
TGCGCCAGCAGGGGGGGTAGCGGGAGCTCCTACGAGCAGTACTTC	CASRGGSGSSYEQYF	TRBD2	TRBJ2-7	TRBV10-2	-
TGTGCCACCCGGAGGACAGGGAGGACTGAAGCTTTCTTT	CATRRTGRTEAFF	TRBD1	TRBJ1-1	TRBV24-1	-
TGCGCCAGCAGCTTTTCGACAGGACCGAGTGAAAAACTGTTTTTT	CASSFSTGPSEKLFF	-	TRBJ1-4	TRBV5-1	-
TGTGCCACCAGCAGAGAACCAACGGTCTCTGGAAACACCATATATTTT	CATSREPTVSGNTIYF	-	TRBJ1-3	TRBV15	-
TGTGCCTGGGTGGTGGGCCCTAACTATGGCTACACCTTC	CAWVVGPNYGYTF	-	TRBJ1-2	TRBV30	-
TGTGCCAGCAGTGACCCTGGGAGCCCCTACGAGCAGTACTTC	CASSDPGSPYEQYF	-	TRBJ2-7	TRBV28	-
TGTGCCAGCGGTCACGATGGGACACCGTCGGAGACCCAGTACTTC	CASGHDGTPSETQYF	-	TRBJ2-5	TRBV27	once
TGTGCCAGTCGGACTAGCGGGTGGAACACCGGGGAGCTGTTTTTT	CASRTSGWNTGELFF	TRBD2	TRBJ2-2	TRBV19	-
TGTGCCAGCAGCACCGACAACCAAGAGACCCAGTACTTC	CASSTDNQETQYF	-	TRBJ2-5	TRBV5-4	-
TGTGCCAGCAGCTTAGCTAGCGGAAGCTACGAGCAGTACTTC	CASSLASGSYEQYF	TRBD2	TRBJ2-7	TRBV11-3	-
TGTGCCATCAGTGAGGACAGCCCCGGGCGGCCCCAGCATTTT	CAISEDSPGRPQHF	-	TRBJ1-5	TRBV10-3	-
TGTGCCAGCAGCCCCGGGACTAGCGTCAATGAGCAGTTCTTC	CASSPGTSVNEQFF	TRBD2	TRBJ2-1	TRBV11-2	-
TGTGCCAGCTCACTCTCTCCGGCGACAGGATATGAAGCTTTCTTT	CASSLSPATGYEAFF	-	TRBJ1-1	TRBV18	-
TGTGCCAGCAGCCAGCCAGCGGGAGTGGGGTGGGGCAATGAGCAGTTCTTC	CASSQPAGVGWGNEQFF	TRBD2	TRBJ2-1	TRBV4-2	-
TGTGCCACATCCAGCGGGGCATACACAGATACGCAGTATTTT	CATSSGAYTDTQYF	TRBD2	TRBJ2-3	TRBV24-1	-
TGTGCCAGCAGTCACCGGACAGGGCGCCAAGAGACCCAGTACTTC	CASSHRTGRQETQYF	TRBD1	TRBJ2-5	TRBV28	-
TGCAGCGCCGGAGAGGGAGAGCACTACAATGAGCAGTTCTTC	CSAGEGEHYNEQFF	-	TRBJ2-1	TRBV29-1	once
TGTGCCAGTAGGACAGTGGTGAACACTGAAGCTTTCTTT	CASRTVVNTEAFF	-	TRBJ1-1	TRBV19	once
TGTGCCAGCAGTTTTCCGCGGCAAGGGACCCAGTACTTC	CASSFPRQGTQYF	-	TRBJ2-5	TRBV12-3/TRBV12-4	-
TGCGCCAGCAGCTCGAGGGACACCCTCCACGAGCAGTACTTC	CASSSRDTLHEQYF	-	TRBJ2-7	TRBV5-1	-
TGCGCCAGCAGCGGAGCTACTACGACCTCCTACAATGAGCAGTTCTTC	CASSGATTTSYNEQFF	-	TRBJ2-1	TRBV5-1	-
TGTGCCAGTAGTATAACAGGAATGAACACTGAAGCTTTCTTT	CASSITGMNTEAFF	-	TRBJ1-1	TRBV19	-
TGCAGCGTGGTCGGGGACTACAATGAGCAGTTCTTC	CSVVGDYNEQFF	-	TRBJ2-1	TRBV29-1	-
TGTGCCAGCTCACCACGTCCAGTGGGCGCAACTAATGAAAAACTGTTTTTT	CASSPRPVGATNEKLFF	-	TRBJ1-4	TRBV18	-
TGTGCCAGCAGCTTAGGGACAGGGAGGAATTCACCCCTCCACTTT	CASSLGTGRNSPLHF	TRBD1	TRBJ1-6	TRBV7-9	-
TGTGCCAGCAGTAAAGACCTACGGGGACAAGGGAACGGGGAGCTGTTTTTT	CASSKDLRGQGNGELFF	-	TRBJ2-2	TRBV27	-
TGTGCCAGCACTCCGGGGGGCGCTTTTTATGGCTACACCTTC	CASTPGGAFYGYTF	-	TRBJ1-2	TRBV6-1	-
TGCGCCAGCAGCGGGACAGGGAATAATTCACCCCTCCACTTT	CASSGTGNNSPLHF	TRBD1	TRBJ1-6	TRBV5-1	few
TGCGCCAGCAGCTTGGTGGCAGGAACGGATAATGGCTACACCTTC	CASSLVAGTDNGYTF	-	TRBJ1-2	TRBV5-1	-
TGTGCCAGCAGTTACTCGTTCGCGGGAGTAAATAATGAGCAGTTCTTC	CASSYSFAGVNNEQFF	TRBD2	TRBJ2-1	TRBV6-2/TRBV6-3	-
TGTGCCAGCAGCTTAAGGACTCCCCAGCAGTATTTT	CASSLRTPQQYF	-	TRBJ2-3	TRBV7-3	-
TGTGCCAGCAGTTTGCGGGATACGCAGTATTTT	CASSLRDTQYF	-	TRBJ2-3	TRBV28	-
TGTGCCAGCAGCTCGGGACAGAGCTTAGCCAAAAACATTCAGTACTTC	CASSSGQSLAKNIQYF	TRBD1	TRBJ2-4	TRBV7-9	-
TGTGCCAGCAGCCAACCAGACAGGTCCACTGAAGCTTTCTTT	CASSQPDRSTEAFF	-	TRBJ1-1	TRBV14	-
TGTGCCAGCAGCGTACAGGGGAGCTCCTACGAGCAGTACTTC	CASSVQGSSYEQYF	-	TRBJ2-7	TRBV9	once
TGCACCAGCAGCTACCCTCTAGCGAGCGGGAGGGGGGAGGAGACCCAGTACTTC	CTSSYPLASGRGEETQYF	-	TRBJ2-5	TRBV1	-
TGTGCCAGCAATAGCCCGGCGGAGAGCTCCTACGAGCAGTACTTC	CASNSPAESSYEQYF	-	TRBJ2-7	TRBV6-5	-
TGTGCCAGCAGTTTATTGGTGGGGACAGGGTACAATCAGCCCCAGCATTTT	CASSLLVGTGYNQPQHF	TRBD1	TRBJ1-5	TRBV28	-
TGTGCCAGCAAGGCGAGGGGGATTAACTACGAGCAGTACTTC	CASKARGINYEQYF	-	TRBJ2-7	TRBV2	-
TGTGCCAGCATTGCCGGGAGCTCCTACAATGAGCAGTTCTTC	CASIAGSSYNEQFF	-	TRBJ2-1	TRBV6-1	-
TGTGCCATCAGCTGGGACGGGGGTACGCAGTATTTT	CAISWDGGTQYF	-	TRBJ2-3	TRBV10-3	-
TGTGCCAGCAGCTTAGGGGGACGGGGAGGCGAGCAGTACTTC	CASSLGGRGGEQYF	-	TRBJ2-7	TRBV7-8	-
TGCTCCCCCACCCTCCTGCTCGGTCATACGCAGTATTTT	CSPTLLLGHTQYF	-	TRBJ2-3	TRBV29-1	-
TGTGCCAGCAGCTTAGCGGGGGGAAAACTGTTTTTT	CASSLAGGKLFF	-	TRBJ1-4	TRBV11-2	-
TGTGCCAGCAGCAAAGTCCCCTTAGTGGGAGTGCTGAGCACCGGGGAGCTGTTTTTT	CASSKVPLVGVLSTGELFF	-	TRBJ2-2	TRBV21-1	-
TGTGCCAGCAGCTTGGCGCCGGGAGGAAACACTGAAGCTTTCTTT	CASSLAPGGNTEAFF	-	TRBJ1-1	TRBV5-4	-
TGTGCCAGCAGTCCCGTAAGAGAGACACCAGTAACAGATACGCAGTATTTT	CASSPVRETPVTDTQYF	-	TRBJ2-3	TRBV3-1/TRBV3-2	-
TGTGCCAGTAGTATCAGTGTAGTGGGCAGGTATAGCACAGATACGCAGTATTTT	CASSISVVGRYSTDTQYF	-	TRBJ2-3	TRBV19	-
TGTGCCATCAACGAAGGGGCCTCCTACGAGCAGTACTTC	CAINEGASYEQYF	-	TRBJ2-7	TRBV10-3	-
TGTGCCAGCAGCCCTTATGCACGAGGGACATCCTCTGGGGCCAACGTCCTGACTTTC	CASSPYARGTSSGANVLTF	-	TRBJ2-6	TRBV5-6	-
TGTGCCAGTAGTAGGGGGGTGGGGCCGAGCTCCTACAATGAGCAGTTCTTC	CASSRGVGPSSYNEQFF	-	TRBJ2-1	TRBV19	-
TGCAGCGTCGCTAGCGGGAGAGGAACCTACGAGCAGTACTTC	CSVASGRGTYEQYF	TRBD2	TRBJ2-7	TRBV29-1	-